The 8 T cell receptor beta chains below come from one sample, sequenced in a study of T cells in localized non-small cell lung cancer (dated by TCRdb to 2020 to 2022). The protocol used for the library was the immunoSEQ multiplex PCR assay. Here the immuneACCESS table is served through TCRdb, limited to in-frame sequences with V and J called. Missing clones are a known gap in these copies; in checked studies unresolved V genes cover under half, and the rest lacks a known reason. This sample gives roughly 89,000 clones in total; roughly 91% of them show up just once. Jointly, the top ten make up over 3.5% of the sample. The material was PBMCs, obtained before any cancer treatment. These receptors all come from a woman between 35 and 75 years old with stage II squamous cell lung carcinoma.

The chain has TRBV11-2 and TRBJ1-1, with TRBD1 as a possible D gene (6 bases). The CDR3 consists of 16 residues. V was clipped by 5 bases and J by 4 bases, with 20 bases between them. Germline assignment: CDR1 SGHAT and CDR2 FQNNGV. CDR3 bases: TGTGCCAGCAGCCCAACGGGTAGGGGGTTCGGCACTGAAGCTTTCTTT. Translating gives CASSPTGRGFGTEAFF.

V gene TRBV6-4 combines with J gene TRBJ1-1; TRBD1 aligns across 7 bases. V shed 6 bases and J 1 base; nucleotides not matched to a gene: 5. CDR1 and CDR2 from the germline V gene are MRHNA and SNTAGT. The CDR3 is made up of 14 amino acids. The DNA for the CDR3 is TGTGCCAGCAGAGCCGGGACAGCGAACACTGAAGCTTTCTTT. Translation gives CASRAGTANTEAFF.

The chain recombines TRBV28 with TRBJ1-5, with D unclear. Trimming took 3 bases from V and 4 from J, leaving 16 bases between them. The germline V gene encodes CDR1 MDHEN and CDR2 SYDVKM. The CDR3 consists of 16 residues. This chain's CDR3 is CASSFHVDLMNQPQHF. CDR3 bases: TGTGCCAGCAGTTTTCACGTCGATTTGATGAATCAGCCCCAGCATTTT.

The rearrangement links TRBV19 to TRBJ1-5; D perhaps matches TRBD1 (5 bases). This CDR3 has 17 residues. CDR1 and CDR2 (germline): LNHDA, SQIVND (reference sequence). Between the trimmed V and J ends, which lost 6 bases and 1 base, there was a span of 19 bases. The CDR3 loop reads CASRGERGPASNQPQHF. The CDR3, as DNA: TGTGCCAGTAGAGGGGAGAGGGGACCCGCGAGCAATCAGCCCCAGCATTTT.

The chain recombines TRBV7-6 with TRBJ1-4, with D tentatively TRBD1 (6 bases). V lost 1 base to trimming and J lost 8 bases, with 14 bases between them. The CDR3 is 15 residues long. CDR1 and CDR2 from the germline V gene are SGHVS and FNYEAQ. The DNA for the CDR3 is TGTGCCAGCAGCTTAGGTTTGGGGGGCGGCGAAAAACTGTTTTTT. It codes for CASSLGLGGGEKLFF.

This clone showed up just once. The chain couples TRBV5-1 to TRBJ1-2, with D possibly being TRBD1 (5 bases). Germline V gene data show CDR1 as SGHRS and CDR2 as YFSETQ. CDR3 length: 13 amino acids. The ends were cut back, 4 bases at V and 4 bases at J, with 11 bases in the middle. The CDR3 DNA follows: TGCGCCAGCAGCCAGGACAACAGCTATGGCTACACCTTC. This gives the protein CASSQDNSYGYTF.

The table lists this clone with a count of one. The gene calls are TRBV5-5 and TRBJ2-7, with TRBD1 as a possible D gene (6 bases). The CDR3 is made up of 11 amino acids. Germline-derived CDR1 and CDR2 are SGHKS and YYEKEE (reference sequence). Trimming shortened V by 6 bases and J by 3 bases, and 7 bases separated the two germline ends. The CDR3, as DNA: TGTGCCAGCACGACAGGCTACGAGCAGTACTTC. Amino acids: CASTTGYEQYF.

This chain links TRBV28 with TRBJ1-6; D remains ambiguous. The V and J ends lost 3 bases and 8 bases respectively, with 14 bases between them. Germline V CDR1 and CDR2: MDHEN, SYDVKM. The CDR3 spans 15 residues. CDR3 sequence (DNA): TGTGCCAGCAGTTTTCCCTCTCGTCTCGATTCACCCCTCCACTTT. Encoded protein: CASSFPSRLDSPLHF.